This T cell receptor (beta chain) stems from a study of CD8+ T cells in alopecia areata. Findings and caveats of the study: A large proportion of expanded lesional clones were detected persisting in scalp and blood during tofacitinib.

Extracted RNA was reverse transcribed, and the resulting cDNA served as sequencing template. Clones were read by immunoSEQ multiplex PCR, and TCRdb kept only the in-frame ones, dropping some. The table has 200,000 or so clones, approximately 38% seen once; the top ten hold roughly 0.5%. In the case of this clone: No antigen is known for it.

The CDR3 consists of 15 residues. Trimming shortened V by 1 base and J by 2 bases, and 10 bases separated the two germline ends. Germline CDR1 SGHAT, CDR2 FQNNGV. The treatment: oral pan-JAK inhibitor, 5-10 mg twice daily. Both peripheral blood and punch biopsies of lesional scalp skin were obtained from patients who had alopecia areata. The source material was CD4+ T cells sorted from blood, sampled between weeks 30 and 35, from a patient treated with tofacitinib. The chain is built from TRBV11-2 and TRBJ2-3, with a possible D match to TRBD2 (7 bases). The source is a human donor with alopecia areata. The DNA for the CDR3 is TGTGCCAGCAGCTTAGTTGCGGGGGCCACAGATACGCAGTATTTT. Translation gives CASSLVAGATDTQYF. The full variable domain, rest sourced from reference TRBV11-2 and TRBJ2-3, is EAGVAQSPRYKIIEKRQSVAFWCNPISGHATLYWYQQILGQGPKLLIQFQNNGVVDDSQLPKDRFSAERLKGVDSTLKIQPAKLEDSAVYLCASSLVAGATDTQYFGPGTRLTVL.